These T cell receptor beta chains were read from a single sample in a study of T cell responses to AZD1222 COVID-19 vaccine. The repertoire was sequenced with immunoSEQ multiplex PCR; TCRdb's copy has only in-frame clones and lacks some. Of 180,000 or so clones listed, approximately 89% were seen once; the top ten hold 1.7%. The material sequenced was peripheral blood, taken 28 days after the second AZD1222 dose. These receptors came from an adult who received the AZD1222 COVID-19 vaccine. CDR3s include the opening cysteine and the closing phenylalanine or tryptophan. A D gene is named only where the DNA matches it firmly. Clone sizes are given selectively: once, few, many, or a class where the clone is expanded.

d_call clone_size j_call v_call cdr3_length cdr3_nt cdr3_aa
TRBD1 NA TRBJ1-2 TRBV27 16 TGTGCCAGCAGCTCACATAACCGGGACAGGAGCTATGGCTACACCTTC CASSSHNRDRSYGYTF
NA NA TRBJ1-5 TRBV18 13 TGTGCCAGCTCACCGGGCAGCAATCAGCCCCAGCATTTT CASSPGSNQPQHF
TRBD1 few TRBJ2-1 TRBV14 16 TGTGCCAGCAGCCAAGTATGGAGACAGGGGTACAATGAGCAGTTCTTC CASSQVWRQGYNEQFF
NA NA TRBJ1-1 TRBV5-4 16 TGTGCCAGCAGCTTGGTCCGGGGAGGGAGGAACACTGAAGCTTTCTTT CASSLVRGGRNTEAFF
NA NA TRBJ2-1 TRBV5-1 15 TGCGCCAGCAGCTTGGCGGCGGGAACCTACAATGAGCAGTTCTTC CASSLAAGTYNEQFF
NA NA TRBJ1-2 TRBV5-4 14 TGTGCCAGCAGCTCGGGGAGGGTGATCTATGGCTACACCTTC CASSSGRVIYGYTF
TRBD2 NA TRBJ2-1 TRBV5-7 15 TGTGCCAGCAGCCGAAGTAGCGGGACCTACAATGAGCAGTTCTTC CASSRSSGTYNEQFF
TRBD1 NA TRBJ1-1 TRBV19 17 TGTGCCAGTTCCTATCGGAGACAGGGTTCGGGGAACACTGAAGCTTTCTTT CASSYRRQGSGNTEAFF
TRBD1 few TRBJ1-2 TRBV18 13 TGTGCCAGCTCACCATTGACAGGGGACGGCTACACCTTC CASSPLTGDGYTF
TRBD1 once TRBJ1-1 TRBV29-1 14 TGCAGCGTTGGACAGGGGAGTGCGAACACTGAAGCTTTCTTT CSVGQGSANTEAFF
TRBD1 once TRBJ2-1 TRBV18 17 TGTGCCAGCTCACCATCAGACAGGGAGAGCCCCTACAATGAGCAGTTCTTC CASSPSDRESPYNEQFF
TRBD1 once TRBJ2-3 TRBV6-2/TRBV6-3 15 TGTGCCAGCAGCTCCCGGTGGCAGGGGGCGAATACGCAGTATTTT CASSSRWQGANTQYF
NA NA TRBJ2-7 TRBV5-1 20 TGCGCCAGCAGCTTGGGGAAGGGACGGTCGATAGGCCATAGCCCCTACGAGCAGTACTTC CASSLGKGRSIGHSPYEQYF
NA NA TRBJ2-4 TRBV29-1 16 TGCAGCGTTGGTTTGAGGGGTCAAGCGGCCAAAAACATTCAGTACTTC CSVGLRGQAAKNIQYF
NA NA TRBJ2-2 TRBV18 16 TGTGCCAGCTCAGTTGAGACAGGTTGGAACACCGGGGAGCTGTTTTTT CASSVETGWNTGELFF
NA NA TRBJ2-6 TRBV2 17 TGTGCCAGCAGTCGGGGGCCCCCGCACTCTGGGGCCAACGTCCTGACTTTC CASSRGPPHSGANVLTF
NA NA TRBJ2-1 TRBV6-2/TRBV6-3 12 TGTGCCAGCAGTTCCGTGGGGGAAGAGCAGTTCTTC CASSSVGEEQFF
TRBD1 NA TRBJ1-1 TRBV10-1 15 TGCGCCAGCAGTGAACAGACAGGGGTTAACACTGAAGCTTTCTTT CASSEQTGVNTEAFF
NA NA TRBJ2-2 TRBV30 12 TGTGCCGGGCAGGTTAACACCGGGGAGCTGTTTTTT CAGQVNTGELFF
NA few TRBJ1-2 TRBV6-4 13 TGTGCCAGCAGCCCGACCGGGGACTATGGCTACACCTTC CASSPTGDYGYTF
NA NA TRBJ1-5 TRBV19 13 TGTGCCAGTAGCCTCGCGGGGAATCAGCCCCAGCATTTT CASSLAGNQPQHF
NA NA TRBJ2-1 TRBV9 15 TGTGCCAGCAGCAGGACTGCTAGCTCCTACAATGAGCAGTTCTTC CASSRTASSYNEQFF
NA NA TRBJ1-5 TRBV19 14 TGTGCCAGTAGTATCCGGGGTAGCAATCAGCCCCAGCATTTT CASSIRGSNQPQHF
NA NA TRBJ2-1 TRBV6-5 13 TGTGCCAGCAGTTACAACAGGGACAATGAGCAGTTCTTC CASSYNRDNEQFF
TRBD1 NA TRBJ1-2 TRBV11-2 16 TGTGCCAGCAGCTTTACGGGACAGGGGGAACACTATGGCTACACCTTC CASSFTGQGEHYGYTF
NA NA TRBJ2-1 TRBV19 15 TGTGCCAGTAGTATCGGACAGCTCGGGGGCAATGAGCAGTTCTTC CASSIGQLGGNEQFF
NA NA TRBJ2-1 TRBV6-5 15 TGTGCCAGCATCTCTTCCTGGGGGTCTTACAATGAGCAGTTCTTC CASISSWGSYNEQFF
TRBD2 NA TRBJ2-7 TRBV7-9 14 TGTGCCAGCAGCCCGAGGGGAGGGTCCTCCGAGCAGTACTTC CASSPRGGSSEQYF
TRBD1 NA TRBJ2-3 TRBV6-1 18 TGTGCCAGCAGTGAAAGTAGAGGCGGGACAGGGTTAACAGATACGCAGTATTTT CASSESRGGTGLTDTQYF
NA NA TRBJ2-3 TRBV5-1 16 TGCGCCAGCAGCCCAAATCCGGCGGGTGGGACAGATACGCAGTATTTT CASSPNPAGGTDTQYF
NA few TRBJ2-1 TRBV20-1 11 TGCAGTGCCGAGGCTTACAATGAGCAGTTCTTC CSAEAYNEQFF
TRBD1 once TRBJ2-7 TRBV29-1 13 TGCAGCGTAGAAGTGGACAGGGCGTCGGAGCAGTACTTC CSVEVDRASEQYF
TRBD2 NA TRBJ2-7 TRBV4-2 14 TGTGCCAGCAGCTGGGGGGAGGGGATCTACGAGCAGTACTTC CASSWGEGIYEQYF
NA NA TRBJ2-2 TRBV7-9 14 TGTGCCAGCAGCTTAGAACTGGTAACCGGGGAGCTGTTTTTT CASSLELVTGELFF
NA NA TRBJ2-1 TRBV27 13 TGTGCCAGCAGTTTGGGTCCCGGAAATGAGCAGTTCTTC CASSLGPGNEQFF
NA NA TRBJ2-1 TRBV5-4 15 TGTGCCAGCAGCCAGCCTTATAGGGAGGAAAATGAGCAGTTCTTC CASSQPYREENEQFF